This TCR beta chain was obtained from a study of blood T cells in healthy people across ages (dated by TCRdb to the mid-2010s). Regarding the study in general: In model experiments, roughly one uniquely barcoded TCR beta cDNA molecule per two T cells was captured by template switching. The study analyzed two additional independent replicas of 1 million unique cDNA reads from the same blood draw for two donors, one aged 18 to 30 and one aged 80 or older. Donors of different ages were randomly distributed across sequencing lanes to avoid experimental bias. The study measured age-related changes in TCR beta repertoire diversity using deep sequencing normalized with unique cDNA molecular identifiers. The donors were divided into four age groups: young (average 16 years), middle-aged (about 40), aged (roughly 60) and long-lived (around 87).

Study-wide conclusions, independent of this receptor: The CMV infection status of donors was not known, potentially confounding age-related changes in expanded clonotypes. Observed TCR beta diversity per million T cells fell roughly linearly with age, and a significant reduction was already apparent by age roughly 40. Estimates of total diversity based on one million sequenced T cells were considered lower bounds and underestimates. Compared with the aged group, more naive CD4+ T cells, fewer expanded clones and increased TCR diversity were shown by the long-lived group, suggesting age selection. Because profiling used bulk unsorted PBMCs, naive and antigen-experienced compartments could not be compared conclusively. The percentage of naive T cells measured by flow cytometry correlated strongly with observed TCR beta diversity.

Library preparation employed 5' RACE. The sequencing machine was an Illumina HiSeq 2500. A second 7 to 11 cycle PCR used a sample-barcoded 5' primer and a J-beta primer mix. A template-switch 5' adaptor carrying 12 random nucleotides introduced a unique molecular identifier onto each TCR beta cDNA molecule. Each sample yielded at least 2.5 million CDR3-containing paired-end reads. All of the RNA was converted into first-strand cDNA using the Mint cDNA synthesis kit, with a TRBC-specific oligonucleotide serving as the primer. After uracil-DNA glycosylase treatment, a first 18-cycle PCR used universal primers M1SS and BC2_uni_R on all cDNA. Turning to the authors' computational methods: For normalization, 1 million high-quality reads were randomly selected from each sample, with every read carrying a distinct molecular identifier. Instead of being binned into consensus sequences, reads with shared molecular identifiers were discarded. CDR3 identification, clonotype clustering and error correction used MiTCR with a Q25 quality threshold and the strictest error-elimination algorithm. A nonparametric unseen species model with Euler transformation was used to estimate a lower bound on total TCR beta diversity. TCRdb itself trimmed the public reads at Q25 with fastp, ran MiXCR and retained productive beta chains. Records with the same CDR3 protein are collapsed into one entry carrying the most frequent genes and DNA. The V and J calls reflect TCRdb's pipeline rather than the authors' work. For this sample the table gives roughly 730,000 distinct CDR3 sequences, of which approximately 53% were detected only once. The ten largest make up around 24% of the sample.

The donors were 40 or so Caucasian individuals from Russia, aged 6 to 90 years, who were systemically healthy. Each donor gave approximately 9.3 milliliters of peripheral blood, collected into EDTA-treated Vacutainer tubes. Ficoll-Paque density-gradient centrifugation was used to isolate PBMCs, with at least 6.5 million per sample. Total RNA was extracted from PBMCs with Trizol reagent, with at least 6 micrograms obtained per sample. The percentages of naive CD45RAhigh/CD27high T cells were determined by flow cytometry on a PBMC aliquot from every donor. A remark on this clonotype: This clone's antigen is unknown. No quality values exist for individual bases; no much larger clone is one base distant.

The sequencing input was blood. The clonotype originates from a man aged 40-55 years in good health.

The nucleotide sequence reads TGTGCCAGCAGCCCGAGAGGGGCGAATGTGGGTGAAAAACTGTTTTTT. The translation is CASSPRGANVGEKLFF. This receptor chain uses TRBV14 and TRBJ1-4, and possibly TRBD1, on 5 matching bases. The germline V gene encodes CDR1 SGHDN and CDR2 FVKESK. V and J are truncated by 4 bases and 7 bases respectively, leaving an intervening sequence of 19 bases. The CDR3 numbers 16 residues from cysteine through phenylalanine. The kept DNA is CDR3 alone, 48 bases in frame from the first base.